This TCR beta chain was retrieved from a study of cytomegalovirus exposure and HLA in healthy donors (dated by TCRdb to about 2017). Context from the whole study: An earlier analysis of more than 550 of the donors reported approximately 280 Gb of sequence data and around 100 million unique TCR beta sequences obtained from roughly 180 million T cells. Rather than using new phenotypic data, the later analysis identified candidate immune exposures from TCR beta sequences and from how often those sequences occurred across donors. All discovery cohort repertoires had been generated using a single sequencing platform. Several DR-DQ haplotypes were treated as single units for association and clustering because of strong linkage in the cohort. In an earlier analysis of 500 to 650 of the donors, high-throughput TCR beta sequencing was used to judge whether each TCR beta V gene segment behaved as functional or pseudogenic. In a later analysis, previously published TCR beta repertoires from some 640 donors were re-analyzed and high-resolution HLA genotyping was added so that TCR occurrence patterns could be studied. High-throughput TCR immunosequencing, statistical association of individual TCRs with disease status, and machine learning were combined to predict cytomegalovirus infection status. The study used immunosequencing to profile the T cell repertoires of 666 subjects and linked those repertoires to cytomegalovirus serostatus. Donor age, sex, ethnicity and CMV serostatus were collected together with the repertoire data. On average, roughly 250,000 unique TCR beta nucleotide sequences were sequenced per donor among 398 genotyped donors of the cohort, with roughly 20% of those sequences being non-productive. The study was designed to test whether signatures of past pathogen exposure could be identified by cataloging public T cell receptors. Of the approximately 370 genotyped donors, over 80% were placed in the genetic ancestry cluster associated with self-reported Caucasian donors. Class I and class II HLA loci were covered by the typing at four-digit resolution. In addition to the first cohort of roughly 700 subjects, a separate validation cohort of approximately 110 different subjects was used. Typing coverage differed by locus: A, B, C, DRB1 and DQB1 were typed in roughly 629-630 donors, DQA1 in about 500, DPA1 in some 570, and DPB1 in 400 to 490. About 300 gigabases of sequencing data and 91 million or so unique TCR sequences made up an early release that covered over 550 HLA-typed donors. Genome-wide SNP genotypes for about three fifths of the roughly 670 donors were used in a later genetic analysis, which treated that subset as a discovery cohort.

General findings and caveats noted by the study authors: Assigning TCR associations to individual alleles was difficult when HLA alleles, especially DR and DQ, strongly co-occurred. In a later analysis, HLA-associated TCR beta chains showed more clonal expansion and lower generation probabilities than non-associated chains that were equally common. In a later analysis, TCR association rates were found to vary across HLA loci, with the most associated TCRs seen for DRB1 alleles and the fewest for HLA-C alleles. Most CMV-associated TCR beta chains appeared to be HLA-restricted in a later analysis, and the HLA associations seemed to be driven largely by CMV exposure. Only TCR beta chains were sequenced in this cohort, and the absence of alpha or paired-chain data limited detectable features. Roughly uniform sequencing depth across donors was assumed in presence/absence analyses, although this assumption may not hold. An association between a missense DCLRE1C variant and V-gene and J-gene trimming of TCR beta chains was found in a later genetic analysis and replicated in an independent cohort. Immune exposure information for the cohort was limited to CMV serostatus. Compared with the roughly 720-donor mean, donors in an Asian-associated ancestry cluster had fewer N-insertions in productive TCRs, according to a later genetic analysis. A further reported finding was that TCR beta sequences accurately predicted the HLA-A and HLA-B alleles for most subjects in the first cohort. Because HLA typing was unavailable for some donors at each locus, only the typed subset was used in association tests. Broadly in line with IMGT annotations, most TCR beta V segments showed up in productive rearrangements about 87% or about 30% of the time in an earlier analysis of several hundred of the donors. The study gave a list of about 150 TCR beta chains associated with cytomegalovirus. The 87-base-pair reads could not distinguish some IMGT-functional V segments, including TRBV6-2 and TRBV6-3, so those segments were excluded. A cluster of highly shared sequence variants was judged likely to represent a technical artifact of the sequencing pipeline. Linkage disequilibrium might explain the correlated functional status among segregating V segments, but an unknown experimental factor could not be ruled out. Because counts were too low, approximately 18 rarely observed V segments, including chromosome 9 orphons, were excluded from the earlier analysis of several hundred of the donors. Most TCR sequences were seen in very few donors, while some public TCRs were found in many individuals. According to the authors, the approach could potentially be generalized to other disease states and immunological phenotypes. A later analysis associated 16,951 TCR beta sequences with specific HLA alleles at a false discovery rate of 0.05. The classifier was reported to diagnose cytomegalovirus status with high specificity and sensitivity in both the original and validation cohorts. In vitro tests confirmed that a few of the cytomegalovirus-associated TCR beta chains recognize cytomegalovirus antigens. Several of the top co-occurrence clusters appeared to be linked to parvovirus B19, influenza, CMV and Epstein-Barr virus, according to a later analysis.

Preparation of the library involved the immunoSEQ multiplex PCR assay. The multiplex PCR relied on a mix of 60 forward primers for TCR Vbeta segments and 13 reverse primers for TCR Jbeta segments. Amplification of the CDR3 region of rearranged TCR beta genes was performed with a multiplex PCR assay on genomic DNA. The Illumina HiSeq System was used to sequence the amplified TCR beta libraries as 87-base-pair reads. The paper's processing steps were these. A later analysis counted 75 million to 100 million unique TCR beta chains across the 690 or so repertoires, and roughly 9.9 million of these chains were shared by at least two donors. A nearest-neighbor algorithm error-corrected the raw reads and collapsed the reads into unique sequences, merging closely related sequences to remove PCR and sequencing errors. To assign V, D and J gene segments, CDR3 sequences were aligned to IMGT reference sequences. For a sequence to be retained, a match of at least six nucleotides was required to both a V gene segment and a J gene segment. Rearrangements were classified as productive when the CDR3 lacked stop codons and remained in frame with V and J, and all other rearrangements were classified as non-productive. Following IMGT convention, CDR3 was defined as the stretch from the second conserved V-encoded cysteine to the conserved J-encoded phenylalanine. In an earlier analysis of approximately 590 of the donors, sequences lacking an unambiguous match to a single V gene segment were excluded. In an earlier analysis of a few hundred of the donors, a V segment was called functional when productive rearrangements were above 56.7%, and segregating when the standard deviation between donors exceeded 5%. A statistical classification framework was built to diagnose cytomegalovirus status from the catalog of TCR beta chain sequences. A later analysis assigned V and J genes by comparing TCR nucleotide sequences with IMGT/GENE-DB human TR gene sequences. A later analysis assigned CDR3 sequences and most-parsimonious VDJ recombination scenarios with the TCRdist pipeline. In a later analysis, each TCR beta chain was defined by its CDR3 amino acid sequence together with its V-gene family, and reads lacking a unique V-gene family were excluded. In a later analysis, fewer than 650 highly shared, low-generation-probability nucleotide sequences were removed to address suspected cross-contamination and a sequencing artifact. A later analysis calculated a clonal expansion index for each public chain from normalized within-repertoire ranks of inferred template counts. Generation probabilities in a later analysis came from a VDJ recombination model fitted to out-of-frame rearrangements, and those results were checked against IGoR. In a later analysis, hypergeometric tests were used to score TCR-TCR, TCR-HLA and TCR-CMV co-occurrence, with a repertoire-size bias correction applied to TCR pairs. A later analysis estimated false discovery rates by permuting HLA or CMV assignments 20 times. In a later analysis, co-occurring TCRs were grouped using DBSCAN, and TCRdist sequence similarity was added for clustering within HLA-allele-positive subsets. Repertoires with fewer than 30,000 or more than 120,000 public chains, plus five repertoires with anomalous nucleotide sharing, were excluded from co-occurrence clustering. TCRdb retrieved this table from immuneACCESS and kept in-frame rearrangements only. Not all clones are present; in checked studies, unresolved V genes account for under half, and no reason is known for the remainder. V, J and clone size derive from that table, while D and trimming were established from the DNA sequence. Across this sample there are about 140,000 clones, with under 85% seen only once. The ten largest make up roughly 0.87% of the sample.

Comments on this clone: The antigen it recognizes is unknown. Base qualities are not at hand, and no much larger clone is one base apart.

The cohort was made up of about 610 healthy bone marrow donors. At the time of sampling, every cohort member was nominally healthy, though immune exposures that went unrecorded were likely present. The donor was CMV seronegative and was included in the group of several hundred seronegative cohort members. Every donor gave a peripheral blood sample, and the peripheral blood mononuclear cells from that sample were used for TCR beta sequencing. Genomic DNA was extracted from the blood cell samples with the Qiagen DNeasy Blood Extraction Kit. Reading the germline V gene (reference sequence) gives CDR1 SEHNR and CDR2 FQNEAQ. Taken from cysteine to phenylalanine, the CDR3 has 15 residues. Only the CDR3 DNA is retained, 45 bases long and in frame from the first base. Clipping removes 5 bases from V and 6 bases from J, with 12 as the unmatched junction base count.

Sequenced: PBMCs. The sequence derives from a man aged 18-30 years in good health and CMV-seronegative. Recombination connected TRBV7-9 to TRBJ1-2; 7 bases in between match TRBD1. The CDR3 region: CASSLNRGFSDGYTF. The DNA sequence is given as TGTGCCAGCAGCCTTAACAGGGGCTTCAGCGATGGCTACACCTTC.